This entry lists 29 T cell receptor beta chains sequenced from one sample in a study of blood T cell repertoires in COVID-19. Assay used: immunoSEQ multiplex PCR; TCRdb lists only in-frame clones, some missing. Of 200,000 to 250,000 clones listed, almost 85% are singletons. Input material: PBMCs or T cells enriched from blood (not recorded which). Source of these receptors: a woman aged 50 to 60 with acute COVID-19.

The chain has TRBV7-8 and TRBJ2-1, with TRBD2 matching 13 bases. CDR1 and CDR2 (germline): SGHVS, FQNEAQ. The ends lost 4 bases at V and 8 bases at J; junction bases unmatched: 5. This CDR3 is built from 15 residues. The CDR3 region has the DNA TGTGCCAGCAGCTCAGGACTAGCGGGGGATGATGAGCAGTTCTTC. Translating gives CASSSGLAGDDEQFF.

CDR3 sequence: CASMRGGGTQETQYF. CDR3 nucleotides: TGTGCCAGTATGAGGGGCGGGGGGACGCAAGAGACCCAGTACTTC. V and J are TRBV19 and TRBJ2-5; the match to TRBD2 covers 8 bases. The trim removed 7 bases at V and 2 bases at J, leaving 9 bases unmatched. Looked up from germline, CDR1 is LNHDA and CDR2 is SQIVND (reference sequence). The CDR3 has 15 amino acids.

The V and J genes are TRBV6-5 and TRBJ2-2; tentatively, D is TRBD1 (6 bases). The length of the CDR3 is 15 residues. Germline-derived CDR1 and CDR2 are MNHEY and SVGAGI. Deletions cut 5 bases from V and 1 base from J, with 11 bases between. CDR3 bases: TGTGCCAGCAGTCCCCAGGGGATGAACACCGGGGAGCTGTTTTTT. Translated, it gives CASSPQGMNTGELFF.

In its sample, this clone was seen a few times. V usage is TRBV7-3 and J usage is TRBJ2-1; 8 nucleotides align to TRBD1. Germline CDR1 and CDR2: SGHTA and FQGTGA. The CDR3 loop spans 14 amino acids. V trimming: 5 bases; J trimming: 8 bases; junction bases outside the gene matches: 8. CDR3 sequence (DNA): TGTGCCAGCAGCCCGCCGGACAGGGAAGATGAGCAGTTCTTC. Encoded protein: CASSPPDREDEQFF.

J is TRBJ1-2 and V is TRBV6-5; 11 nucleotides agree with TRBD1. J was trimmed by 6 bases and V by 7 bases; bases with no gene match: 10. This CDR3 has 15 amino acids. Germline values: CDR1 MNHEY, CDR2 SVGAGI. Written as DNA, the CDR3 is TGTGCCAGCATTCCCGGGACAGGGGGTAGTCATGGCTACACCTTC. Translating gives CASIPGTGGSHGYTF.

The V and J genes are TRBV3-1 (or the pseudogene TRBV3-2) and TRBJ1-1; D is unresolved. This CDR3 has 13 residues. Germline V gives CDR1 LGHDT, CDR2 YNNKEL (reference sequence). Between the trimmed V and J ends, which lost 0 bases and 4 bases, there was a span of 6 bases. The DNA for the CDR3 is TGTGCCAGCAGCCAAGAGACTGTCACTGAAGCTTTCTTT. Residues: CASSQETVTEAFF.

This chain connects TRBV19 to TRBJ1-2, with D possibly matching TRBD1 (6 bases). The germline V gene encodes CDR1 LNHDA and CDR2 SQIVND (reference sequence). CDR3 length: 12 residues. The V gene lost 5 bases and the J gene lost 6 bases, with 10 bases spanning the gap. The CDR3, as DNA: TGTGCCAGTAGTGTACAGGGCCATGGCTACACCTTC. This translates into CASSVQGHGYTF.

Regarding this clone: One base separates it from a far larger clone, so it is likely a read error. Distinct nucleotide sequences in the sample also encode this CDR3. The chain uses TRBV5-4 and TRBJ1-2, with D possibly being TRBD1 (6 bases). The germline gives CDR1 SGHNT, CDR2 YYREEE (reference sequence). The CDR3 totals 12 residues. Trimming took 4 bases from V and 4 from J, leaving 8 bases between them. The CDR3 spells CASSLDSYGYTF. As DNA, the CDR3 is TGTGCCAGCAGCCTGGACAGCTATGGCTACACCTTC.

The chain uses TRBV5-4 and TRBJ1-1; D is uncertain. Trimming pared 3 bases from V and 2 bases from J, leaving 14 bases between. This CDR3 contains 15 residues. Germline V gene sequence: CDR1 SGHNT, CDR2 YYREEE (reference sequence). The CDR3 DNA reads as TGTGCCAGCAGCTCGGCGGCTAACCTAAACACTGAAGCTTTCTTT. Translation gives CASSSAANLNTEAFF.

This clone appeared once. The rearrangement joins TRBV30 to TRBJ1-1; D might be TRBD1 (5 bases). CDR3 length equals 13 residues. The V end lost 2 bases, the J end lost 2 bases, and 9 bases lay between the germline ends. Germline V gene data show CDR1 as GTSNPN and CDR2 as SVGIG (reference sequence). This CDR3 is CAWSTGPNTEAFF. DNA of the CDR3: TGTGCCTGGAGTACAGGCCCAAACACTGAAGCTTTCTTT.

V is TRBV6-5 and J is TRBJ1-2, with 9 bases matching TRBD1. This CDR3 region has 15 residues. The germline CDR1 and CDR2 sequences are MNHEY and SVGAGI. With V trimmed by 5 bases and J by 5 bases, 9 bases remained unmatched. The CDR3, as DNA: TGTGCCAGCAGTACCGGGACAGGGATCTATTATGGCTACACCTTC. It encodes CASSTGTGIYYGYTF.

The chain recombines TRBV4-3 with TRBJ2-1; perhaps TRBD2 as D (6 bases). This CDR3 comprises 12 residues. The V gene lost 2 bases and the J gene lost 10 bases, with 9 bases spanning the gap. The germline CDR1 and CDR2 sequences are LGHNA and YSLEER. In DNA, the CDR3 is TGCGCCAGCAGCCAATTGAGCGGGGAGCAGTTCTTC. Its protein is CASSQLSGEQFF.

The chain combines TRBV5-6 with TRBJ2-4; the D is unclear. The CDR3 is 14 residues long. The germline V gene has CDR1 SGHDT and CDR2 YYEEEE. Between the trimmed V and J ends, which lost 4 bases and 2 bases, there was a span of 10 bases. The chain's CDR3 is CASSAYLTKNIQYF. In DNA, the CDR3 is TGTGCCAGCAGCGCCTATTTGACCAAAAACATTCAGTACTTC.

This clone was found once. The gene calls are TRBV18 and TRBJ1-1; D is ambiguous. The V and J ends lost 3 bases and 4 bases respectively, with 18 bases between them. This CDR3 region has 16 residues. The germline V gene encodes CDR1 KGHSH and CDR2 LQKENI. The CDR3 sequence: CASSPYEPGRSTEAFF. CDR3 DNA sequence: TGTGCCAGCTCACCCTACGAGCCGGGGAGGAGCACTGAAGCTTTCTTT.

This clone appeared a few times. This rearrangement joins TRBV6-5 to TRBJ1-1; D gene ambiguous. Germline CDR1 MNHEY, CDR2 SVGAGI. This CDR3 comprises 12 residues. V dropped 7 bases and J dropped 5 bases, with 11 bases sitting between them. CDR3 nucleotides: TGTGCCAGCATACAGCTACGGACTGAAGCTTTCTTT. This gives the protein CASIQLRTEAFF.

The J gene is TRBJ1-3, the V gene TRBV7-9, with 9 bases aligning to TRBD1. This CDR3 contains 16 residues. J gave up 3 bases and V 3 bases, and 6 bases lay outside the gene matches. The germline V gene has CDR1 SEHNR and CDR2 FQNEAQ (reference sequence). The CDR3 is CASSLGTGIGGNTIYF. CDR3 nucleotides: TGTGCCAGCAGCTTGGGGACAGGGATCGGTGGAAACACCATATATTTT.

The J gene is TRBJ2-7, the V gene TRBV5-1, with 9 bases identical to TRBD1. CDR1 SGHRS and CDR2 YFSETQ come from the germline V gene. The length of the CDR3 is 15 residues. V was pared by 4 bases and J by 3 bases, with 8 bases of the junction left unmatched. CDR3 DNA sequence: TGCGCCAGCAGCCCGGTAGGGACAGGGAGCTACGAGCAGTACTTC. Amino acids: CASSPVGTGSYEQYF.

The table lists this clone with a count of one. This chain connects TRBV12-3 or TRBV12-4 to TRBJ1-6, with D unclear. The V gene lost 4 bases and the J gene lost 8 bases, with 6 bases spanning the gap. The CDR3 extends over 12 amino acids. This CDR3 reads CASSSFDSPLHF. CDR3 bases: TGTGCCAGCAGTTCGTTTGATTCACCCCTCCACTTT.

The gene calls are TRBV7-2 and TRBJ1-5, with D unclear. The V and J ends lost 4 bases and 5 bases respectively, with 15 bases between them. Looked up from germline, CDR1 is SGHTA and CDR2 is FQGNSA. This CDR3 is 15 amino acids long. CDR3 protein: CASSYRGSRDQPQHF. The CDR3 DNA is TGTGCCAGCAGCTATCGGGGATCCCGGGATCAGCCCCAGCATTTT. The variable domain in full, with the rest retrieved from reference TRBV7-2 and TRBJ1-5, is GAGVSQSPSNKVTEKGKDVELRCDPISGHTALYWYRQSLGQGLEFLIYFQGNSAPDKSGLPSDRFSAERTGGSVSTLTIQRTQQEDSAVYLCASSYRGSRDQPQHFGDGTRLSIL.

This chain links TRBV11-2 with TRBJ2-7; unclear D gene. Looked up from germline, CDR1 is SGHAT and CDR2 is FQNNGV. V was shortened by 0 bases and J by 4 bases, with 7 bases between the two germline ends. This CDR3 has 13 amino acids. CDR3 residues: CASSLESQYEQYF. CDR3 coding DNA: TGTGCCAGCAGCTTAGAATCGCAGTACGAGCAGTACTTC.

In this sample, this clone turned up many times. The chain carries TRBV5-6 and TRBJ2-1; possibly TRBD2 for D (6 bases). V lost 1 base, J lost 0 bases, and 8 bases lay in between. The CDR3 covers 15 residues. Germline loops: CDR1 SGHDT, CDR2 YYEEEE. Here the CDR3 DNA reads TGTGCCAGCAGCTTGTGGAGGGGCTCCTACAATGAGCAGTTCTTC. Translated, it gives CASSLWRGSYNEQFF.

V and J are TRBV4-2 and TRBJ1-5; tentative D call: TRBD1 (6 bases). The V and J ends lost 4 bases and 5 bases respectively, with 24 bases between them. This CDR3 contains 18 residues. Germline CDR1 and CDR2: LGHNA and YNFKEQ. DNA for the CDR3: TGTGCCAGCAGCCCCGCGGACGGGCTCTTCCCAGGGGATCAGCCCCAGCATTTT. Its protein product is CASSPADGLFPGDQPQHF.

The genes are TRBV28 and TRBJ2-1, with 11 bases matching TRBD2. CDR1 is MDHEN and CDR2 is SYDVKM in the germline V gene. This CDR3 spans 16 amino acids. V trimming: 3 bases; J trimming: 8 bases; junction bases outside the gene matches: 9. The CDR3: CASSLASGGRVDEQFF. Here the CDR3 DNA reads TGTGCCAGCAGTTTGGCTAGCGGGGGGCGTGTCGATGAGCAGTTCTTC.

This rearrangement joins TRBV7-2 to TRBJ1-2; TRBD1 matches at 7 bases. The germline CDR1 and CDR2 sequences are SGHTA and FQGNSA. V lost 0 bases and J lost 3; bases outside the gene matches: 4. This CDR3 contains 15 residues. CDR3 in DNA: TGTGCCAGCAGCTTAGCGAAGGGGGCTGACTATGGCTACACCTTC. It specifies CASSLAKGADYGYTF.

V and J are TRBV3-1 (or the pseudogene TRBV3-2) and TRBJ1-5; 7 bases agree with TRBD1. The V segment lost 0 bases and the J segment 4 bases; nucleotides outside the gene matches: 3. There are 15 residues in the CDR3. From germline, CDR1 is LGHDT and CDR2 YNNKEL (reference sequence). The CDR3 loop reads CASSQDGTENQPQHF. CDR3 nucleotides: TGTGCCAGCAGCCAAGACGGGACAGAGAATCAGCCCCAGCATTTT.

The rearrangement uses TRBV2 and TRBJ1-2, with 7 bases lining up with TRBD1. CDR1 SNHLY and CDR2 FYNNEI come from the germline V gene. The CDR3 has 13 residues. V was pared by 6 bases and J by 6 bases, with 7 bases of the junction left unmatched. CDR3 sequence: CASRLDRVDGYTF. In nucleotides, the CDR3 is TGTGCCAGCAGACTTGACAGGGTTGATGGCTACACCTTC.

The chain carries TRBV6-5 and TRBJ1-1; D might be TRBD1 (6 bases). Germline CDR1 is MNHEY and CDR2 is SVGAGI. This CDR3 is built from 13 residues. V lost 7 bases, J lost 1 base, and 10 bases lay in between. The CDR3 reads CASNSRGNTEAFF. In nucleotides, the CDR3 is TGTGCCAGCAACTCCAGGGGGAACACTGAAGCTTTCTTT.

The V call is TRBV5-1, the J call TRBJ1-2; TRBD1 aligns across 8 bases. J gave up 4 bases and V 2 bases, and 13 bases lay outside the gene matches. The CDR3 consists of 17 residues. Per germline, CDR1 SGHRS and CDR2 YFSETQ. CDR3 coding DNA: TGCGCCAGCAGCTTAAGGACAGGGCCGACCCAGAGCTATGGCTACACCTTC. Its protein product is CASSLRTGPTQSYGYTF.

This clone was seen only once. The chain has TRBV7-2 and TRBJ1-2, with D hard to call. This CDR3 comprises 11 residues. The germline V gene encodes CDR1 SGHTA and CDR2 FQGNSA. V was shortened by 0 bases and J by 8 bases, with 4 bases between the two germline ends. The CDR3 region has the DNA TGTGCCAGCAGCTTAGCACTGGGCTACACCTTC. It specifies CASSLALGYTF.